The sequence of this T cell receptor (beta chain) was determined in a study of Graves' ophthalmopathy and Graves' hyperthyroidism. Study details: Sampling took place at initial diagnosis, with peripheral blood obtained before any treatment.

Study conclusions and caveats: Blood samples also showed most expanded thyroid clonotypes exceeding 0.001 frequency.

This clonotype has a count of ten or more. Its cognate antigen is unknown. The study enrolled ophthalmopathy donors with moderate-to-severe activity, CAS ≥3, NOSPECS ≥4 and duration under 3 months. Clinicians diagnosed using symptoms, serum thyroxine, TRAb, thyroid ultrasound and orbital computed tomography. From RNA, the CDR3 regions of TCR beta chains were amplified and sequenced. The first-round RT-PCR employed HTBI primers together with the Qiagen OneStep RT-PCR kit. A multiplex PCR was then performed as the second round. One entry per CDR3 protein results from TCRdb running MiXCR on the multiplex PCR reads. The sample has about 500,000 distinct CDR3 sequences, under 15% seen once. Sequencing was carried out using blood. This receptor was taken from a woman aged 25 to 39 with Graves' ophthalmopathy.

CDR3 nucleotides: TGTGCCAGCTTCAGACAGGGTGGTGGCTACACCTTC. Encoded protein: CASFRQGGGYTF. The V call is TRBV12-3 or TRBV12-4, the J call TRBJ1-2, with TRBD1 identical over 7 bases. This CDR3 comprises 12 residues. Trimming at V came to 8 bases and at J to 7 bases, leaving 7 bases not matched to a gene.